These 17 T cell receptor beta chains originate from one sample sequenced in a study of blood T cell repertoires in COVID-19. The assay was immunoSEQ multiplex PCR, and TCRdb's table has in-frame clones only and misses some. The data show about 250,000 clones, 88% seen once. The sequenced material came from peripheral blood. These receptors originate from a woman in her thirties with acute or convalescent COVID-19.

V usage is TRBV5-4 and J usage is TRBJ2-3; D gene ambiguous. Trimming removed 4 bases from V and 2 bases from J, with 8 bases in between. The CDR3 contains 13 residues. Germline CDR1 is SGHNT and CDR2 is YYREEE (reference sequence). This CDR3 reads CASSLPVTDTQYF. CDR3 nucleotide sequence: TGTGCCAGCAGCCTCCCGGTCACAGATACGCAGTATTTT.

The chain recombines TRBV30 with TRBJ1-5; maybe TRBD1 (6 bases). Trimming took 1 base from V and 7 from J, leaving 11 bases between them. There are 13 residues in the CDR3. Germline values: CDR1 GTSNPN, CDR2 SVGIG (reference sequence). This CDR3 reads CAWSETGLQPQHF. The CDR3 DNA is TGTGCCTGGAGTGAAACAGGGTTACAGCCCCAGCATTTT.

Regarding this clone: The same CDR3 is also encoded by other DNA sequences in this sample. The V gene is TRBV7-2, the J gene TRBJ2-5; D call uncertain. The CDR3 runs 13 residues. V was cut by 0 bases and J by 5 bases, with 7 bases left in between. CDR1 SGHTA and CDR2 FQGNSA come from the germline V gene. The CDR3 bases are TGTGCCAGCAGCTTAGCGCTGAGGGAGACCCAGTACTTC. This gives the protein CASSLALRETQYF. Full variable domain (missing parts from reference TRBV7-2 and TRBJ2-5): GAGVSQSPSNKVTEKGKDVELRCDPISGHTALYWYRQSLGQGLEFLIYFQGNSAPDKSGLPSDRFSAERTGGSVSTLTIQRTQQEDSAVYLCASSLALRETQYFGPGTRLLVL.

V and J are TRBV7-8 and TRBJ1-6; D unclear. The CDR3 runs 15 residues. In germline, CDR1 is SGHVS, CDR2 FQNEAQ. With 0 bases removed from V and 9 bases from J, the gap between germline ends came to 12 bases. CDR3 nucleotides: TGTGCCAGCAGCTTAGCAGGACGGGAAGGTTCACCCCTCCACTTT. Its protein is CASSLAGREGSPLHF.

V and J are TRBV19 and TRBJ2-5; TRBD2 matches 7 bases. The CDR3 sequence is 15 residues long. Germline V lookup: CDR1 LNHDA, CDR2 SQIVND (reference sequence). The junction had 15 bases not matched to a gene; V was cut back by 9 bases and J by 5 bases. CDR3 sequence: CASSRIRDYRETQYF. The DNA of the CDR3 is TGTGCCAGCAGTCGCATCAGGGACTACCGGGAGACCCAGTACTTC.

The chain recombines TRBV5-5 with TRBJ2-7; a weak D match, TRBD1 (7 bases). CDR1 SGHKS and CDR2 YYEKEE come from the germline V gene (reference sequence). The CDR3 length is 14 residues. Trimming pared 4 bases from V and 4 bases from J, leaving 15 bases between. CDR3 amino acids: CASSPGGTVYEQYF. The CDR3 DNA reads TGTGCCAGCAGCCCCGGCGGGACAGTTTACGAGCAGTACTTC.

The genes are TRBV6-5 and TRBJ2-7, with 10 bases identical to TRBD1. This CDR3 has 14 residues. From germline, CDR1 is MNHEY and CDR2 SVGAGI. Germline trimming cut 4 bases from V and 2 bases from J; bases unmatched to any gene: 2. This chain's CDR3 is CASSWDRGPYEQYF. In nucleotides, the CDR3 is TGTGCCAGCAGTTGGGACAGGGGTCCCTACGAGCAGTACTTC.

The V gene is TRBV27, the J gene TRBJ2-5; tentative D call: TRBD2 (5 bases). V lost 4 bases and J lost 5, with 11 bases in between. Germline V lookup: CDR1 MNHEY, CDR2 SMNVEV (reference sequence). The CDR3 contains 13 residues. CDR3 coding DNA: TGTGCCAGCAGTTCGCCCAGAGGGGAGACCCAGTACTTC. Encoded protein: CASSSPRGETQYF.

The J gene is TRBJ2-7, the V gene TRBV6-5; the D gene is possibly TRBD2 (5 bases). The V end was cut by 1 base, the J end by 3 bases, with 10 bases between. Germline CDR1 MNHEY, CDR2 SVGAGI. CDR3 size: 14 residues. The CDR3 coding sequence is TGTGCCAGCAGTTACTTAGAGGGAATCTACGAGCAGTACTTC. Protein: CASSYLEGIYEQYF.

The chain has TRBV11-3 and TRBJ2-5, with D possibly TRBD1 on 5 matching bases. Between the trimmed V and J ends, which lost 2 bases and 9 bases, there was a span of 16 bases. CDR3 size: 14 residues. Germline loops: CDR1 SGHNT, CDR2 YENEEA. CDR3: CASSLSTDARAQYF. In nucleotides, the CDR3 is TGTGCCAGCAGCTTAAGTACCGATGCCAGGGCCCAGTACTTC.

The table lists this clone with a few counts. The chain links TRBV12-5 to TRBJ1-5; 9 nucleotides align to TRBD1. The J segment lost 5 bases and the V segment lost 6 bases, leaving 23 bases of the junction unmatched. CDR3 length: 20 amino acids. CDR1 is LGHNT and CDR2 is FRNRAP in the germline V gene. The CDR3 loop reads CASGRLTGGTLPRPDQPQHF. The CDR3 region has the DNA TGTGCTAGTGGACGATTGACAGGGGGAACATTACCCCGACCCGATCAGCCCCAGCATTTT.

The rearrangement joins TRBV29-1 to TRBJ1-1; possibly TRBD1 for D (5 bases). Trimming stripped 5 bases from V and 9 bases from J, with 10 bases between. The CDR3 has 10 residues. CDR1 is SQVTM, CDR2 ANQGSEA, per germline. This CDR3 is CSVLGPQAFF. In DNA, the CDR3 is TGCAGCGTTCTGGGGCCTCAAGCTTTCTTT. Variable domain in full (rest from reference TRBV29-1 and TRBJ1-1): SAVISQKPSRDICQRGTSLTIQCQVDSQVTMMFWYRQQPGQSLTLIATANQGSEATYESGFVIDKFPISRPNLTFSTLTVSNMSPEDSSIYLCSVLGPQAFFGQGTRLTVV.

The chain employs TRBV6-5 and TRBJ1-3, with TRBD1 as a possible D gene (6 bases). V lost 5 bases to trimming and J lost 1 base, with 12 bases between them. This CDR3 is 15 amino acids long. Germline CDR1 MNHEY, CDR2 SVGAGI. The CDR3, as DNA: TGTGCCAGCAGTATATCCGGGACATCTGGAAACACCATATATTTT. Protein sequence: CASSISGTSGNTIYF.

The chain carries TRBV7-2 and TRBJ2-1, with unresolved D. CDR3 length: 14 residues. Germline CDR1 and CDR2: SGHTA and FQGNSA. V was cut by 0 bases and J by 4 bases, with 7 bases left in between. CDR3 coding DNA: TGTGCCAGCAGCTTAGCGCTAGGATACAATGAGCAGTTCTTC. This sequence encodes CASSLALGYNEQFF.

This chain links TRBV30 with TRBJ2-7; possible D gene TRBD1, 5 bases. This CDR3 region has 10 residues. Trimming removed 5 bases at V and 6 bases at J, with 8 bases between. Germline values: CDR1 GTSNPN, CDR2 SVGIG (reference sequence). The CDR3 DNA sequence: TGTGCCTGGGGGCAGGGCGAGCAGTACTTC. It specifies CAWGQGEQYF.

This chain connects TRBV5-4 to TRBJ2-4, with D unresolved. Between the trimmed V and J ends, which lost 4 bases and 7 bases, there was a span of 18 bases. Germline values: CDR1 SGHNT, CDR2 YYREEE (reference sequence). The CDR3 runs to 15 residues. This chain's CDR3 is CASSPSTAAGNIQYF. The CDR3 DNA follows: TGTGCCAGCAGCCCTTCGACCGCGGCTGGGAACATTCAGTACTTC.

Only a few counts were recorded for this clone. The chain links TRBV29-1 to TRBJ1-1; D unresolved. The CDR3 covers 10 residues. Germline V gene lookup returns CDR1 SQVTM and CDR2 ANQGSEA. Trimming took off 7 bases at V and 3 bases at J, with 6 bases between the two ends. DNA of the CDR3: TGCAGCGGGCGGGACACTGAAGCTTTCTTT. This encodes CSGRDTEAFF.